Below are 11 T cell receptor beta chains sequenced from a single sample in a study of T cell responses to AZD1222 COVID-19 vaccine. Clones were read by immunoSEQ multiplex PCR, and TCRdb kept only the in-frame ones, dropping some. The table includes roughly 75,000 clones, around 87% detected once. Sequences were derived from peripheral blood, sampled 28 days after the second AZD1222 dose. The receptors were gathered from an adult who received the AZD1222 COVID-19 vaccine.

The chain is built from TRBV7-9 and TRBJ2-3, with 9 bases lining up with TRBD2. CDR3 size: 15 residues. V was clipped by 3 bases and J by 6 bases; unmatched bases: 7. Germline V gene sequence: CDR1 SEHNR, CDR2 FQNEAQ (reference sequence). CDR3 bases: TGTGCCAGCAGCTTCGGCCTAGCGGGGTCGGATACGCAGTATTTT. This sequence encodes CASSFGLAGSDTQYF.

This chain connects TRBV6-1 to TRBJ1-5; possible D gene TRBD1, 5 bases. Germline values: CDR1 MNHNS, CDR2 SASEGT. The CDR3 covers 15 residues. Between the trimmed V and J ends, which lost 1 base and 3 bases, there was a span of 10 bases. The CDR3 nucleotides are TGTGCCAGCAGTGAAGGGGGGACTAACAATCAGCCCCAGCATTTT. This sequence encodes CASSEGGTNNQPQHF.

The V and J genes are TRBV24-1 and TRBJ2-7, with D perhaps TRBD1 or TRBD2 (5 bases each). Trimming left V 4 bases short and J 5 bases short, with 14 bases between. This CDR3 region has 14 residues. Germline V gives CDR1 KGHDR, CDR2 SFDVKD. The CDR3 DNA is TGTGCCACCAGTGACCCCTCGGGGACCGACGAGCAGTACTTC. This translates into CATSDPSGTDEQYF.

This sequence joins TRBV7-3 and TRBJ1-2; possible D gene TRBD1, 5 bases. Trimming left V 10 bases short and J 3 bases short, with 18 bases between. Germline V gene data show CDR1 as SGHTA and CDR2 as FQGTGA. The CDR3 is 14 amino acids. Here the CDR3 reads CATRAALPDYGYTF. CDR3 nucleotides: TGTGCCACCAGGGCGGCTCTCCCCGACTATGGCTACACCTTC.

There are a few counts of this clone. The chain is built from TRBV2 and TRBJ2-1; the D gene could be TRBD1 or TRBD2 (5 bases each). Germline values: CDR1 SNHLY, CDR2 FYNNEI. Trimming stripped 9 bases from V and 9 bases from J, with 15 bases between. The CDR3 totals 12 residues. The CDR3 sequence is CASRLDGGEQFF. In DNA, the CDR3 is TGTGCCAGTAGGCTGGATGGGGGTGAGCAGTTCTTC.

The DNA for the CDR3 is TGTGCCACCAGCATCAGACAGGGCACTGAAGCTTTCTTT. Translation: CATSIRQGTEAFF. This chain connects TRBV15 to TRBJ1-1, with TRBD1 identical over 7 bases. With V trimmed by 4 bases and J by 4 bases, 3 bases remained unmatched. The germline V gene encodes CDR1 LNHNV and CDR2 YYDKDF (reference sequence). The CDR3 covers 13 residues.

This clone has just one count. J is TRBJ1-2 and V is TRBV11-2; 9 nucleotides match TRBD1. J was trimmed by 6 bases and V by 6 bases; bases with no gene match: 14. Per the germline V gene, CDR1 is SGHAT and CDR2 is FQNNGV. The CDR3 is 16 amino acids. This CDR3 reads CASSPITGGSWHGYTF. CDR3 nucleotide sequence: TGTGCCAGCAGTCCTATCACAGGGGGCTCTTGGCATGGCTACACCTTC.

The chain carries TRBV5-6 and TRBJ1-5, with a tentative D call TRBD1 (5 bases). CDR1 is SGHDT, CDR2 YYEEEE, per germline. The CDR3 covers 16 residues. The germline V and J ends were trimmed by 2 bases and 2 bases, with 14 bases remaining between them. The CDR3 sequence is CASSLTGGSGNQPQHF. CDR3 DNA sequence: TGTGCCAGCAGCTTAACCGGGGGATCCGGCAATCAGCCCCAGCATTTT.

CDR3 sequence: CASSPKGQGRYGYTF. CDR3 DNA sequence: TGTGCCAGTAGTCCCAAGGGACAGGGTCGGTATGGCTACACCTTC. This chain connects TRBV19 to TRBJ1-2; TRBD1 matches 9 bases. The length of the CDR3 is 15 residues. Germline trimming cut 5 bases from V and 5 bases from J; bases unmatched to any gene: 9. The V gene's germline CDR1 is LNHDA and CDR2 SQIVND (reference sequence).

The rearrangement uses TRBV10-1 and TRBJ1-4, with D unclear. The CDR3 has 15 residues. CDR1 and CDR2 (germline): WNHNN, SYGVQD (reference sequence). Trimming cost V 3 bases and J 0 bases, with 8 bases left between them. The CDR3 DNA sequence: TGCGCCAGCAGTGAAGGAACTGCAACTAATGAAAAACTGTTTTTT. Its protein product is CASSEGTATNEKLFF.

Of note for this clone: The same CDR3 is also encoded by other DNA sequences in this sample. The rearrangement joins TRBV5-1 to TRBJ1-1; unclear D gene. Germline V gives CDR1 SGHRS, CDR2 YFSETQ. This CDR3 comprises 12 residues. Deletions cut 2 bases from V and 8 bases from J, with 10 bases between. Written as DNA, the CDR3 is TGCGCCAGCAGCTTCCGAGGTACCGAAGCTTTCTTT. The encoded protein is CASSFRGTEAFF.